This T cell receptor (beta chain) stems from a study of human T cells and chemical hapten exposure. Individual cDNA molecules had unique molecular identifiers attached to them by the library. One entry per CDR3 protein, called by TCRdb with MiXCR from the RACE reads. The table lists 140,000 or so distinct CDR3 sequences, 12% of them singletons. The CDR3 runs 14 residues. Germline CDR1 reads LNHDA; CDR2 reads SQIVND (reference sequence). V trimming: 7 bases; J trimming: 9 bases; junction bases outside the gene matches: 6. This clonotype was seen a few times. Time point specified: patch test 2, 6 weeks after DPC sensitization. The treatment: therapeutic diphenylcyclopropenone sensitization with weekly scalp DPC.

This chain uses TRBV19 with TRBJ1-6, with TRBD1 matching 10 bases. The sequence came from a woman aged 45-65 years with alopecia areata. Some clones in this sample may be carry-over from other donors' samples. Sequencing used whole blood, obtained in connection with sensitization to the hapten diphenylcyclopropenone (DPC). The CDR3 DNA is TGTGCCAGTAATTCCGGGACAGGGGTTTCACCCCTCCACTTT. Amino acid sequence: CASNSGTGVSPLHF.